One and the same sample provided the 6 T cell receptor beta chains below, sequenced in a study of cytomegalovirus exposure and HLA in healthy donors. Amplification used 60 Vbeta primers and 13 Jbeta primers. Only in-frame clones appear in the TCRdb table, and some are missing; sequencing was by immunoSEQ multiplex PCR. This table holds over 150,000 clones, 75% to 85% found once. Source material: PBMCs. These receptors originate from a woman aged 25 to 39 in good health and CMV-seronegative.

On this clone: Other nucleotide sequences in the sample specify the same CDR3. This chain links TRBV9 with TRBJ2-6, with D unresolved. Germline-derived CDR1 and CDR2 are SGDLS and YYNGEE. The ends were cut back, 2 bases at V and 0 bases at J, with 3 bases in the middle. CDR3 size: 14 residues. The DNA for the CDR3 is TGTGCCAGCAGCGTCTCCTCTGGGGCCAACGTCCTGACTTTC. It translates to CASSVSSGANVLTF. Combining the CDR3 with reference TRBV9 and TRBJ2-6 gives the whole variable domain DSGVTQTPKHLITATGQRVTLRCSPRSGDLSVYWYQQSLDQGLQFLIQYYNGEERAKGNILERFSAQQFPDLHSELNLSSLELGDSALYFCASSVSSGANVLTFGAGSRLTVL.

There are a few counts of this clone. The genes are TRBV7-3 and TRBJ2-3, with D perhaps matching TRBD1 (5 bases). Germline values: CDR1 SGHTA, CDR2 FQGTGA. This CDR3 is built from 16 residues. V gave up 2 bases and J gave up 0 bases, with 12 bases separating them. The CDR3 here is CASSLQGESSTDTQYF. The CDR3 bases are TGTGCCAGCAGCTTACAGGGCGAGAGTAGCACAGATACGCAGTATTTT.

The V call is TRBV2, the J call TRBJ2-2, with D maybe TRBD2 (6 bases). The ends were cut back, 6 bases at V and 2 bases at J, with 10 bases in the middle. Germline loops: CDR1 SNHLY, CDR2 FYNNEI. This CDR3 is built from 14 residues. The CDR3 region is CASRRLVNTGELFF. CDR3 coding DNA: TGTGCCAGCAGGAGACTAGTAAACACCGGGGAGCTGTTTTTT.

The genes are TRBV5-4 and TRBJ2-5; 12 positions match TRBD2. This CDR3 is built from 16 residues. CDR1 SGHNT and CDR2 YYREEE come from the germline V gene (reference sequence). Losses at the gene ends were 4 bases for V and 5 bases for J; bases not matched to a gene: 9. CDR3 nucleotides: TGTGCCAGCAGCCCACCGGGACTAGCGGGTTTGGAGACCCAGTACTTC. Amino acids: CASSPPGLAGLETQYF.

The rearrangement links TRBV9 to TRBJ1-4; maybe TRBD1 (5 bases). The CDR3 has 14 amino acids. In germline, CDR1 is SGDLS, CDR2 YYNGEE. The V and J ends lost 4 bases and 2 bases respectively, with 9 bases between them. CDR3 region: CASSPDTTNEKLFF. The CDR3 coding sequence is TGTGCCAGCAGCCCGGACACGACTAATGAAAAACTGTTTTTT.

CDR3 sequence (DNA): TGTGCCAGCAGCTTGGGAGCCGGGGAGCTGTTTTTT. Translated: CASSLGAGELFF. The chain carries TRBV5-6 and TRBJ2-2; no firm D call. The CDR3 spans 12 residues. V lost 0 bases and J lost 6, with 3 bases in between. Looked up from germline, CDR1 is SGHDT and CDR2 is YYEEEE.